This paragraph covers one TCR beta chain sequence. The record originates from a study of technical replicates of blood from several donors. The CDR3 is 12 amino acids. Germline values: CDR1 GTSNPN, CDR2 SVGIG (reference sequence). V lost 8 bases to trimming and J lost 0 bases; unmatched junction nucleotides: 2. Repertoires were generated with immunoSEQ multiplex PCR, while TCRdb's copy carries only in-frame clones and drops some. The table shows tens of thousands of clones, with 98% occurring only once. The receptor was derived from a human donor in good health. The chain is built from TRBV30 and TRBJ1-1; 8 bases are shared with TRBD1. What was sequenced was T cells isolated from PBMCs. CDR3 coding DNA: TGTGCCGGACAGGGCTTGAACACTGAAGCTTTCTTT. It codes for CAGQGLNTEAFF.